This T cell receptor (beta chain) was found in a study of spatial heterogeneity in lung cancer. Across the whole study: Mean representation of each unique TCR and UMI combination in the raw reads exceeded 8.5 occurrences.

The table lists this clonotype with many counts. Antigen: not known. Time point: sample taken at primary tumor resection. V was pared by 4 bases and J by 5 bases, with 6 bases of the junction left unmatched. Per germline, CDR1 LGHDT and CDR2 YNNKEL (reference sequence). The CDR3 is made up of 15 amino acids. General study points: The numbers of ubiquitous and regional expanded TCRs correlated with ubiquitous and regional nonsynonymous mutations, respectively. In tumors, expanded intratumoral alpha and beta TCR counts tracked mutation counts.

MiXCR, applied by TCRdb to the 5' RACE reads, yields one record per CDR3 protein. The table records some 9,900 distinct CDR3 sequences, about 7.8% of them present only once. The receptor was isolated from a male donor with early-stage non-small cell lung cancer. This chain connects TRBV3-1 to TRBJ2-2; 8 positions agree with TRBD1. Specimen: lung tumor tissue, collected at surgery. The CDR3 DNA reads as TGTGCCAGCAGCCTGGGACAGGTTGATACCGGGGAGCTGTTTTTT. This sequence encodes CASSLGQVDTGELFF.